The T cell receptor beta chain described here comes from a study of blood T cell repertoires in COVID-19. Original handling: The authors estimated nucleated cell counts from reference gene primer amplification. Repertoires were generated with immunoSEQ multiplex PCR, while TCRdb's copy carries only in-frame clones and drops some. V and J calls and clone size come straight from that table; D and trimming were deduced from the DNA. The sample carries under 450,000 clones, approximately 90% recorded once. V was pared by 3 bases and J by 0 bases, with 9 bases between. Germline CDR1 and CDR2: LGHDT and YNNKEL (reference sequence). This CDR3 is 14 amino acids long.

Sequenced material: PBMCs or T cells enriched from blood (not recorded which). The gene calls are TRBV3-1 (or the pseudogene TRBV3-2) and TRBJ2-7, with a possible D match to TRBD2 (5 bases). The clonotype was recovered from a woman aged 40 to 55 who had been exposed to COVID-19. The CDR3 DNA is TGTGCCAGCAGCCATTCCACTAGCTCCTACGAGCAGTACTTC. This translates into CASSHSTSSYEQYF.